Following are 16 T cell receptor beta chains from one sample sequenced in a study of patients and donors after allogeneic stem cell transplantation. TCRdb reprocessed the RT-PCR reads with MiXCR, giving one entry per CDR3 protein. The sample includes around 150,000 distinct CDR3 sequences, 30% of them seen just once. The sample was blood, either unsorted or a sorted T cell fraction (not recorded which). The source is a human donor who was either an allogeneic HSCT recipient or a stem cell or donor lymphocyte infusion donor (not recorded which). It is not recorded whose cells these are; they may come from a transplant donor.

This chain links TRBV27 with TRBJ2-5; 8 nucleotides agree with TRBD2. Germline V gene sequence: CDR1 MNHEY, CDR2 SMNVEV (reference sequence). V shed 5 bases and J 5 bases; nucleotides not matched to a gene: 13. This CDR3 contains 16 residues. The DNA for the CDR3 is TGTGCCAGCAGTCCCAGTCCCGGGACTAGAACGGAGACCCAGTACTTC. Protein: CASSPSPGTRTETQYF.

The rearrangement uses TRBV10-3 and TRBJ2-7, with D perhaps assigned TRBD1 or TRBD2 (5 bases each). The CDR3 consists of 15 residues. CDR1 is ENHRY, CDR2 SYGVKD, per germline. V lost 2 bases, J lost 6 bases, and 17 bases lay in between. CDR3 nucleotides: TGTGCCATCAGTGAGGCCTACAGAGGGGCCGTCGAGCAGTACTTC. As protein: CAISEAYRGAVEQYF.

The J gene is TRBJ2-1, the V gene TRBV28; weak D call: TRBD2 (6 bases). This CDR3 region has 13 residues. Looked up from germline, CDR1 is MDHEN and CDR2 is SYDVKM. V lost 10 bases and J 4 bases, leaving 14 bases between the germline ends. The CDR3 sequence: CATGTAPYNEQFF. In nucleotides, the CDR3 is TGTGCCACTGGGACTGCTCCGTACAATGAGCAGTTCTTC.

Concerning this clonotype: A much larger clone lies one base from this, so it may be a read error. The chain uses TRBV7-9 and TRBJ1-1; 8 bases agree with TRBD1. The CDR3 has 14 amino acids. The germline CDR1 and CDR2 sequences are SEHNR and FQNEAQ (reference sequence). The CDR3 reads CDSSLGQGGTEAFF. CDR3 DNA sequence: TGTGACAGCAGCTTAGGACAGGGAGGCACTGAAGCTTTCTTT.

The chain employs TRBV18 and TRBJ2-7; 7 bases align to TRBD1. Germline V gives CDR1 KGHSH, CDR2 LQKENI. The ends lost 3 bases at V and 6 bases at J; junction bases unmatched: 8. This CDR3 has 14 amino acids. This chain's CDR3 is CASSPGTVASEQYF. Written as DNA, the CDR3 is TGTGCCAGCTCACCCGGGACAGTCGCAAGCGAGCAGTACTTC.

This chain connects TRBV12-3 or TRBV12-4 to TRBJ1-3; D uncertain. CDR3 length: 14 residues. V was cut by 5 bases and J by 0 bases, with 8 bases left in between. The CDR3 DNA reads as TGTGCCAGCAGTCTATTCCGCTCTGGAAACACCATATATTTT. Amino acid sequence: CASSLFRSGNTIYF.

A remark on this clonotype: A read error may produce the germline difference seen at one junction end. This chain connects TRBV7-7 to TRBJ2-7, with D unclear. CDR3 length: 14 amino acids. The germline V gene has CDR1 SSHAT and CDR2 FNYEAQ (reference sequence). The CDR3 bases are TGTGCTAGCAGCCCTGGACGGTTTTCCTACGAGCAGTACTTC. This sequence encodes CASSPGRFSYEQYF.

This clonotype was detected ten times or more. This chain connects TRBV4-2 to TRBJ2-3; 8 nucleotides line up with TRBD2. This CDR3 spans 16 amino acids. J lost 4 bases, V lost 6 bases, and 12 bases had no gene match. Germline values: CDR1 LGHNA, CDR2 YNFKEQ. The CDR3 coding sequence is TGTGCCAGCAGACGACTAGCGTCTTTAGGTTCAGATACGCAGTATTTT. It yields the protein CASRRLASLGSDTQYF.

V gene TRBV15 combines with J gene TRBJ1-1, with 11 nucleotides matching TRBD1. Trimming at V came to 3 bases and at J to 4 bases, leaving 4 bases not matched to a gene. In germline, CDR1 is LNHNV, CDR2 YYDKDF (reference sequence). The CDR3 is made up of 15 amino acids. The CDR3 coding sequence is TGTGCCACCAGCAGGTGGACAGGGGGCCTCACTGAAGCTTTCTTT. As protein: CATSRWTGGLTEAFF. Full variable domain (remainder filled in from reference TRBV15 and TRBJ1-1): DAMVIQNPRYQVTQFGKPVTLSCSQTLNHNVMYWYQQKSSQAPKLLFHYYDKDFNNEADTPDNFQSRRPNTSFCFLDIRSPGLGDTAMYLCATSRWTGGLTEAFFGQGTRLTVV.

In this sample, this clonotype turned up a few times. V is TRBV20-1 and J is TRBJ1-5; D gene unclear. Germline V CDR1 and CDR2: DFQATT, SNEGSKA (reference sequence). V shed 7 bases and J shed 0 bases, with 10 bases lying between them. The CDR3 runs 13 residues. CDR3 bases: TGCAGTGGAACAGTCTATAGCAATCAGCCCCAGCATTTT. It encodes CSGTVYSNQPQHF.

There are a few counts of this clonotype. V usage is TRBV7-3 and J usage is TRBJ1-3, with D possibly TRBD1 on 5 matching bases. Between the trimmed V and J ends, which lost 3 bases and 16 bases, there was a span of 16 bases. In germline, CDR1 is SGHTA, CDR2 FQGTGA. There are 12 residues in the CDR3. The CDR3 spells CASSLDKGSPYF. The CDR3 DNA follows: TGTGCCAGCAGCTTGGACAAGGGATCCCCCTATTTT.

The CDR3 sequence is CASSPLPSRDRANEKLFF. In DNA, the CDR3 is TGTGCCAGCAGCCCACTCCCCTCCCGGGACAGGGCTAATGAAAAACTGTTTTTT. This chain uses TRBV7-9 with TRBJ1-4; TRBD1 matches 9 bases. Germline values: CDR1 SEHNR, CDR2 FQNEAQ (reference sequence). V trimming: 5 bases; J trimming: 3 bases; junction bases outside the gene matches: 13. The CDR3 runs 18 residues.

The V and J genes are TRBV27 and TRBJ1-2; possibly TRBD1 for D (5 bases). V was cut by 3 bases and J by 3 bases, with 14 bases left in between. The CDR3 is made up of 15 amino acids. Germline-derived CDR1 and CDR2 are MNHEY and SMNVEV (reference sequence). This CDR3 is CASSLTQGSYYGYTF. DNA of the CDR3: TGTGCCAGCAGTTTGACCCAGGGTTCCTACTATGGCTACACCTTC.

CDR3 nucleotide sequence: TGTGCCAGCAGTGACGGGCTAGCGGGAGCCTTACCTAGCACAGATACGCAGTATTTT. Translation gives CASSDGLAGALPSTDTQYF. The gene calls are TRBV2 and TRBJ2-3, with TRBD2 matching 10 bases. The V segment lost 3 bases and the J segment 0 bases; nucleotides outside the gene matches: 12. Germline lookup yields CDR1 SNHLY and CDR2 FYNNEI. This CDR3 comprises 19 residues.

This clonotype has a handful of counts. The chain couples TRBV24-1 to TRBJ1-2; a weak D match, TRBD1 (5 bases). Trimming stripped 5 bases from V and 2 bases from J, with 11 bases between. The CDR3 sequence is 14 residues long. CDR1 and CDR2 (germline): KGHDR, SFDVKD. CDR3 residues: CATSGGGRNYGYTF. The CDR3 DNA follows: TGTGCCACCAGTGGTGGGGGACGGAACTATGGCTACACCTTC.

The chain is built from TRBV27 and TRBJ1-6; D gene uncertain. Germline V gene sequence: CDR1 MNHEY, CDR2 SMNVEV (reference sequence). The CDR3 is 14 residues long. V lost 5 bases and J 7 bases, leaving 12 bases between the germline ends. The CDR3 reads CASSLYGLNSPLHF. CDR3 DNA sequence: TGTGCCAGCAGTCTCTATGGCCTCAATTCACCCCTCCACTTT.